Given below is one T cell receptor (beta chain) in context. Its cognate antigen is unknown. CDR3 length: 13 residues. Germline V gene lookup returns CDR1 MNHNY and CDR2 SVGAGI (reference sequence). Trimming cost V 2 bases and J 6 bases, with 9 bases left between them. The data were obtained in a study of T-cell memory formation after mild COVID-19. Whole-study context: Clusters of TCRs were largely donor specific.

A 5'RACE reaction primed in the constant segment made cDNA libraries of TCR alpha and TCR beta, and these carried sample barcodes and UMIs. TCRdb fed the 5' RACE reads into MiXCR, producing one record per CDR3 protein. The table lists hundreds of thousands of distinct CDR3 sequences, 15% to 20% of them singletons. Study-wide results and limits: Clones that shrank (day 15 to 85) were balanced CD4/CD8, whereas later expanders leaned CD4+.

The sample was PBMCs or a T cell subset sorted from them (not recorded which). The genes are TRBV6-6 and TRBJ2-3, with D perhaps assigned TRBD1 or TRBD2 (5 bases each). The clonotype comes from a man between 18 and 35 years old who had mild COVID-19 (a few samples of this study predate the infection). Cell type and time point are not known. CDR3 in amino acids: CASSYRGEDTQYF. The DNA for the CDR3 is TGTGCCAGCAGTTACAGGGGAGAGGATACGCAGTATTTT.